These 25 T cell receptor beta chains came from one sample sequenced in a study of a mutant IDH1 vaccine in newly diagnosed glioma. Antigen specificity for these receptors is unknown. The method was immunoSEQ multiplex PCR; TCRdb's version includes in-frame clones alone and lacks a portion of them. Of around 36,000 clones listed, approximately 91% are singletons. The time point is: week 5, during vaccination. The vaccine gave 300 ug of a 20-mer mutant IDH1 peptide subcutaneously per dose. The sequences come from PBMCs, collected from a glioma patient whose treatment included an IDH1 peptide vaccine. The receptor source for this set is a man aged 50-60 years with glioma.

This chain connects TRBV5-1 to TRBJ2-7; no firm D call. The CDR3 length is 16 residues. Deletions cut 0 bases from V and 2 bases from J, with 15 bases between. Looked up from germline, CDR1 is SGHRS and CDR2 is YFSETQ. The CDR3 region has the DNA TGCGCCAGCAGCTTGGGGTCCGGACCCCGCACCTACGAGCAGTACTTC. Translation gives CASSLGSGPRTYEQYF.

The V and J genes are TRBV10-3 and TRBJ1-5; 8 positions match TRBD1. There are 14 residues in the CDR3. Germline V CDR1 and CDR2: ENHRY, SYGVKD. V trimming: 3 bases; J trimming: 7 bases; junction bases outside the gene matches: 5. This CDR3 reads CAISDGQGNQPQHF. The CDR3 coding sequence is TGTGCCATCAGTGACGGACAGGGTAACCAGCCCCAGCATTTT.

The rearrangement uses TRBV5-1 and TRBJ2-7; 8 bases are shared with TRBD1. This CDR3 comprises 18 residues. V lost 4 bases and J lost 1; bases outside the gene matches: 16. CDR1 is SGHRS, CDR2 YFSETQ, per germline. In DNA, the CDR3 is TGCGCCAGCAGCGTAGCCGGGACAGGCCTTCGATCTTCCTACGAGCAGTACTTC. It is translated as CASSVAGTGLRSSYEQYF.

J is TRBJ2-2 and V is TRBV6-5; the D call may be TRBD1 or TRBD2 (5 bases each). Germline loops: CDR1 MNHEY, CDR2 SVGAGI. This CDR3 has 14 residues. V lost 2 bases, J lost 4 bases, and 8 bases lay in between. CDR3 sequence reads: CASSYEGTTGELFF. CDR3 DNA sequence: TGTGCCAGCAGTTACGAGGGGACCACCGGGGAGCTGTTTTTT.

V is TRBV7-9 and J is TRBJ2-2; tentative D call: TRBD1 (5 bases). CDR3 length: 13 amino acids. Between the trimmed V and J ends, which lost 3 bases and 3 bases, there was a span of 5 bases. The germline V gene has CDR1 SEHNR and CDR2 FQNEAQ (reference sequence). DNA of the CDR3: TGTGCCAGCAGCTTGACAGACACCGGGGAGCTGTTTTTT. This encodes CASSLTDTGELFF.

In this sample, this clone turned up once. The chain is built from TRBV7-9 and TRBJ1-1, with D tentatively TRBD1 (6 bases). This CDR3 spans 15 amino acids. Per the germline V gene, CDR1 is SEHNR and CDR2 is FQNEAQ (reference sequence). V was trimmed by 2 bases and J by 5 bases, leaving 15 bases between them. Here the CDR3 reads CASSLLQGYETEAFF. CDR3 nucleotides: TGTGCCAGCAGCTTATTACAGGGTTACGAGACTGAAGCTTTCTTT.

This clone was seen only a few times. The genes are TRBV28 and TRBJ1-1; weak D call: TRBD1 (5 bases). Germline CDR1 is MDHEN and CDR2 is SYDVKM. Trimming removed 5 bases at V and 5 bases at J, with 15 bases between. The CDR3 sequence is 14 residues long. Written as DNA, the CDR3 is TGTGCCAGCAGTCGCCCCATGGGGGGTACTGAAGCTTTCTTT. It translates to CASSRPMGGTEAFF.

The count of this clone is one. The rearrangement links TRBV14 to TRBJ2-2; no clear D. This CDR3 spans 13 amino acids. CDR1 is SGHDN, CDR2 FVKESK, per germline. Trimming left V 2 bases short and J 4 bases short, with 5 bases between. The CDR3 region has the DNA TGTGCCAGCAGCCAACACAGCACCGGGGAGCTGTTTTTT. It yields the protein CASSQHSTGELFF.

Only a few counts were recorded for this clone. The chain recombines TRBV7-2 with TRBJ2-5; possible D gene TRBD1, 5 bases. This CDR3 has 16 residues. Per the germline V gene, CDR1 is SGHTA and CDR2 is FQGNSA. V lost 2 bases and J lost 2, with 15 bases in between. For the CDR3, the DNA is TGTGCCAGCAGCTTATTTCAGGGTGGCGGTCAAGAGACCCAGTACTTC. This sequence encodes CASSLFQGGGQETQYF.

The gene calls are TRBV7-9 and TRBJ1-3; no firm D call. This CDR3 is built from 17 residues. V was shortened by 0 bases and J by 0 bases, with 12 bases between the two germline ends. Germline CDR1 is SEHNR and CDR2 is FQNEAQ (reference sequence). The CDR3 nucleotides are TGTGCCAGCAGCTTAGCGGAACTGAAGTCCTCTGGAAACACCATATATTTT. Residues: CASSLAELKSSGNTIYF.

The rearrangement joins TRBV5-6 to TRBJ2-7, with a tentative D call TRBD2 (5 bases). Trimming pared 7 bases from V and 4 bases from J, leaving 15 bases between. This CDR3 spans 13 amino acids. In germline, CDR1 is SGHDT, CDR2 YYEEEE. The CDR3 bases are TGTGCCAGCTCAGGCGCGGGCATGTACGAGCAGTACTTC. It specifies CASSGAGMYEQYF.

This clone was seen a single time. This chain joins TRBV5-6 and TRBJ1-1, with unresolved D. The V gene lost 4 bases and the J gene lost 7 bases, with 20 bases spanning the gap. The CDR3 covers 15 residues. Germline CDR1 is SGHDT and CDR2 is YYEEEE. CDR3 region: CASSLRYPEPLEAFF. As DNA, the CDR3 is TGTGCCAGCAGCCTCCGATACCCAGAGCCCCTTGAAGCTTTCTTT.

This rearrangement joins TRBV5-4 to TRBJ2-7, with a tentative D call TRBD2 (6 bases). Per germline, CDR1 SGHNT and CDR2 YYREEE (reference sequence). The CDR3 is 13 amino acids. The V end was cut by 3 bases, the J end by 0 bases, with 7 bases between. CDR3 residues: CASSYGSSYEQYF. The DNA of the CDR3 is TGTGCCAGCAGCTACGGGAGCTCCTACGAGCAGTACTTC.

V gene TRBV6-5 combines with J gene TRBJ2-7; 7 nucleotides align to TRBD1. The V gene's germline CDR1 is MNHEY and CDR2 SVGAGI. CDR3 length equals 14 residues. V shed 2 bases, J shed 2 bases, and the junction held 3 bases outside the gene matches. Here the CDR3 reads CASSYRGQTYEQYF. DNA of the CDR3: TGTGCCAGCAGTTACAGGGGGCAAACCTACGAGCAGTACTTC.

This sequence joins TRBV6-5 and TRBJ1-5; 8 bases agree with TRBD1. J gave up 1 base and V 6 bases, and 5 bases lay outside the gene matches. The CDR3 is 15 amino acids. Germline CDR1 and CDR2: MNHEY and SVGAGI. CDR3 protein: CASRPDRGSNQPQHF. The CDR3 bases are TGTGCCAGCAGACCCGACAGGGGAAGCAATCAGCCCCAGCATTTT.

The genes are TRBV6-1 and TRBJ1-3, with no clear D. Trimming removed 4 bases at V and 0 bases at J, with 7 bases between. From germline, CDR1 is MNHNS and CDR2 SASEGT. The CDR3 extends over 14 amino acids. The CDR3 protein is CASSGFSSGNTIYF. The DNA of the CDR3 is TGTGCCAGCAGTGGTTTCAGCTCTGGAAACACCATATATTTT.

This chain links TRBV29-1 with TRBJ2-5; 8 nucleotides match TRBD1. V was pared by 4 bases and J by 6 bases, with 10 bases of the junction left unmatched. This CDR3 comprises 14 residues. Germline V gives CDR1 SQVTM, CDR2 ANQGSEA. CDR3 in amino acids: CSVVPGQEAQTQYF. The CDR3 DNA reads TGCAGCGTTGTACCGGGACAGGAGGCGCAGACCCAGTACTTC.

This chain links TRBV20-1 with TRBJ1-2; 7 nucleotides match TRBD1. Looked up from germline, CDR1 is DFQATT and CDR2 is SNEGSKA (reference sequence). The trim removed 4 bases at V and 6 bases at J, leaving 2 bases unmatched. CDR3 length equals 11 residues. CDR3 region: CSANRGDGYTF. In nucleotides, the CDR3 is TGCAGTGCTAACAGGGGAGATGGCTACACCTTC.

CDR3 loop: CASSGPPTASRGYEQYF. DNA for the CDR3: TGTGCCAGCAGCGGTCCCCCGACGGCCAGTAGGGGCTACGAGCAGTACTTC. The gene calls are TRBV9 and TRBJ2-7, with D tentatively TRBD1 (5 bases). The CDR3 is 17 amino acids. Germline-derived CDR1 and CDR2 are SGDLS and YYNGEE. Deletions cut 3 bases from V and 3 bases from J, with 22 bases between.

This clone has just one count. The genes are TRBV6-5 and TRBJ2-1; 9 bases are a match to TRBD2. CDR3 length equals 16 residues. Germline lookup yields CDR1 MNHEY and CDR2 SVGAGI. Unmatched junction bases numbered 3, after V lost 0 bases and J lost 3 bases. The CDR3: CASSYSPSGVYNEQFF. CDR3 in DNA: TGTGCCAGCAGTTACTCGCCTAGCGGGGTCTACAATGAGCAGTTCTTC.

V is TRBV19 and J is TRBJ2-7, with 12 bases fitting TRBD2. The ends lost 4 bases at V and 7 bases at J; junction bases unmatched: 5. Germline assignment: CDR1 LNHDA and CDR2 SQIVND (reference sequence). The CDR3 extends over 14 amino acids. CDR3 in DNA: TGTGCCAGTAGTACCCGGACTAGCGGGGAAGAGCAGTACTTC. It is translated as CASSTRTSGEEQYF.

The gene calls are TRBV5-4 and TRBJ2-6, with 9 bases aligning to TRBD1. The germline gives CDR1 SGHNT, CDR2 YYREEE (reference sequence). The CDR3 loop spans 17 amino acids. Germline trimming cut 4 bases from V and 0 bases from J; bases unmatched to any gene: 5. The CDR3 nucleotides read TGTGCCAGCAGCACCCGGGACAGGGCCTCTGGGGCCAACGTCCTGACTTTC. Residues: CASSTRDRASGANVLTF.

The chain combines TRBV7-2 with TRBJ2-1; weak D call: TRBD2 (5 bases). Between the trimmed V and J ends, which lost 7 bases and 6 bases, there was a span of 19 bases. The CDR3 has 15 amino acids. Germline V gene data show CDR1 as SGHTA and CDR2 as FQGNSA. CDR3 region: CASTRRTTTRNEQFF. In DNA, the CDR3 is TGTGCCAGCACCCGGAGGACCACTACTCGCAATGAGCAGTTCTTC.

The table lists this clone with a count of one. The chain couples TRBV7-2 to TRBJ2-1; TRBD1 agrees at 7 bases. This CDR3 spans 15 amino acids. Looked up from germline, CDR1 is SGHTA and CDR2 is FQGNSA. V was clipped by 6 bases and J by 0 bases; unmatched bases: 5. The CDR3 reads CASRAQGSSYNEQFF. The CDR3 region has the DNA TGTGCCAGCAGGGCACAGGGGTCCTCCTACAATGAGCAGTTCTTC.

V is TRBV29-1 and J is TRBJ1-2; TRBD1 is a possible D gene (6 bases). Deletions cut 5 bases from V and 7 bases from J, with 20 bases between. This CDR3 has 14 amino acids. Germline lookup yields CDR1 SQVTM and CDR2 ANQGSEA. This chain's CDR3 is CSVKPQGNGPGYTF. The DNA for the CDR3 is TGCAGCGTTAAACCTCAGGGGAATGGGCCTGGCTACACCTTC.